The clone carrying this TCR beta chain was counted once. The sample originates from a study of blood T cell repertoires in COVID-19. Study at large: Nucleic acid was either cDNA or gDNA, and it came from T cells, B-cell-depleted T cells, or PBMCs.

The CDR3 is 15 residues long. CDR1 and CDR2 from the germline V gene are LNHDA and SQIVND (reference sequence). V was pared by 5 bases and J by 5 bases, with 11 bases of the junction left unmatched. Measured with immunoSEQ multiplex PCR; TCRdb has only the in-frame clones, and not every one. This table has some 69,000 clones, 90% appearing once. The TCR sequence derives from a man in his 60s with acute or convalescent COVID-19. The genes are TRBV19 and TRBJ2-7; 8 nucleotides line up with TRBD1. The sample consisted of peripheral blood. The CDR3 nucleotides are TGTGCCAGTAGTCCATTAGACAGGGGAGGCCACGAGCAGTACTTC. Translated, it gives CASSPLDRGGHEQYF. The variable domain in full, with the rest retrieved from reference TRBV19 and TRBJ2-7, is DGGITQSPKYLFRKEGQNVTLSCEQNLNHDAMYWYRQDPGQGLRLIYYSQIVNDFQKGDIAEGYSVSREKKESFPLTVTSAQKNPTAFYLCASSPLDRGGHEQYFGPGTRLTVT.